This T cell receptor (beta chain) was identified in a study of blood T cell repertoires in COVID-19. The overall study: The study drew acute and convalescent COVID-19 samples from the United States, Italy and Spain.

This table comes from immunoSEQ multiplex PCR, and its TCRdb copy is limited to in-frame clones, with some not included. The data hold 85,000 to 120,000 clones, with 60% to 85% observed a single time. Germline loops: CDR1 MGHRA, CDR2 YSYEKL. The CDR3 has 16 amino acids. Trimming removed 0 bases at V and 7 bases at J, with 13 bases between. This sequence was found in a man at least 80 years old with COVID-19, enrolled during active disease. Sample: peripheral blood. The V and J genes are TRBV4-1 and TRBJ1-6; D may be TRBD1 (5 bases). In DNA form, the CDR3 reads TGCGCCAGCAGCCAAGATTGGGGGGAAAGGAATTCACCCCTCCACTTT. Encoded protein: CASSQDWGERNSPLHF.